The T cell receptor beta chain under discussion was sequenced for a study of untreated major depressive disorder. Clones were sequenced by immunoSEQ multiplex PCR, and TCRdb holds only the in-frame ones, with some missing. The sample records roughly 25,000 clones, 91% being singletons. All participants were of European descent. Roughly 27 ml of blood was drawn into EDTA tubes. CD4+ T cells were isolated from thawed PBMCs by magnetic negative selection. Sequencing used CD4+ T cells from PBMCs. This receptor was identified in a woman aged 30 to 39 with major depressive disorder.

CDR3 sequence: CAITLGQGGDGYTF. CDR3 nucleotide sequence: TGTGCCATCACTCTGGGACAGGGGGGAGATGGCTACACCTTC. The chain recombines TRBV10-3 with TRBJ1-2; 11 nucleotides align to TRBD1. This CDR3 has 14 residues. J lost 6 bases, V lost 7 bases, and 7 bases had no gene match. CDR1 and CDR2 from the germline V gene are ENHRY and SYGVKD.